One and the same sample provided the 12 T cell receptor beta chains below, sequenced in a study of blood T cell repertoires in COVID-19. Data came from immunoSEQ multiplex PCR; TCRdb stores just in-frame clones and leaves some out. Counted here are some 250,000 clones, 80% to 85% occurring once; the ten biggest clones make up around 4%. Sequences were obtained from peripheral blood. These receptors all come from a man aged 55 to 70 with acute or convalescent COVID-19.

The chain combines TRBV3-1 (or the pseudogene TRBV3-2) with TRBJ2-5, with TRBD2 matching 10 bases. This CDR3 region has 15 residues. V was pared by 4 bases and J by 3 bases, with 5 bases of the junction left unmatched. Germline CDR1 reads LGHDT; CDR2 reads YNNKEL (reference sequence). The CDR3 nucleotides are TGTGCCAGCAGCCCATACCTAGCGGGGGAAGAGACCCAGTACTTC. It is translated as CASSPYLAGEETQYF.

V usage is TRBV19 and J usage is TRBJ1-1; TRBD1 matches at 7 bases. CDR1 and CDR2 from the germline V gene are LNHDA and SQIVND (reference sequence). With 3 bases clipped from V and 5 bases from J, the junction kept 9 bases outside the gene matches. This CDR3 region has 15 residues. The CDR3 loop is CASSIKSGGKTEAFF. In nucleotides, the CDR3 is TGTGCCAGTAGTATCAAGTCAGGGGGGAAGACTGAAGCTTTCTTT.

The CDR3 loop reads CASYLQGRGNGYTF. The CDR3 nucleotides are TGTGCCAGTTATCTACAGGGGCGGGGTAATGGCTACACCTTC. The chain links TRBV27 to TRBJ1-2, with 7 bases aligning to TRBD1. The CDR3 consists of 14 residues. Trimming took 9 bases from V and 6 from J; bases not matched to a gene: 13. The germline gives CDR1 MNHEY, CDR2 SMNVEV (reference sequence).

The genes are TRBV7-9 and TRBJ2-7; D perhaps matches TRBD1 (6 bases). The CDR3 is 14 residues long. The V end lost 4 bases, the J end lost 2 bases, and 12 bases lay between the germline ends. The germline V gene encodes CDR1 SEHNR and CDR2 FQNEAQ (reference sequence). The CDR3 DNA is TGTGCCAGCAGCTCGACAGGTCTCACCTACGAGCAGTACTTC. This encodes CASSSTGLTYEQYF.

V is TRBV5-8 and J is TRBJ1-5, with 11 bases aligning to TRBD1. V shed 2 bases, J shed 6 bases, and the junction held 4 bases outside the gene matches. Looked up from germline, CDR1 is SGHTS and CDR2 is YDEGEE. The CDR3 has 15 amino acids. CDR3 nucleotides: TGTGCCAGCAGCTTAGGACAGGGGGCGATTCAGCCCCAGCATTTT. Translation gives CASSLGQGAIQPQHF.

This clone was observed a single time. This sample also contains other DNA sequences that code for the same CDR3. V and J are TRBV19 and TRBJ2-6; D gene unclear. Looked up from germline, CDR1 is LNHDA and CDR2 is SQIVND (reference sequence). The CDR3 sequence is 15 residues long. Between the trimmed V and J ends, which lost 4 bases and 1 base, there was a span of 8 bases. In DNA form, the CDR3 reads TGTGCCAGTAGTACCCGAGGTTCTGGGGCCAACGTCCTGACTTTC. Protein sequence: CASSTRGSGANVLTF.

The chain links TRBV5-5 to TRBJ1-1, with D tentatively TRBD1 (6 bases). Deletions cut 6 bases from V and 2 bases from J, with 11 bases between. Looked up from germline, CDR1 is SGHKS and CDR2 is YYEKEE (reference sequence). CDR3 length: 13 amino acids. The DNA of the CDR3 is TGTGCCAGCAAGTCGACAGGTAACACTGAAGCTTTCTTT. This codes for CASKSTGNTEAFF.

The rearrangement uses TRBV29-1 and TRBJ1-1, with 9 bases lining up with TRBD1. Trimming removed 3 bases from V and 1 base from J; junction bases left unmatched: 0. Germline loops: CDR1 SQVTM, CDR2 ANQGSEA. The CDR3 contains 13 residues. The CDR3 loop is CSVETGGNTEAFF. Written as DNA, the CDR3 is TGCAGCGTTGAGACAGGGGGGAACACTGAAGCTTTCTTT.

The gene calls are TRBV29-1 and TRBJ2-7; 9 nucleotides agree with TRBD1. CDR1 is SQVTM, CDR2 ANQGSEA, per germline. The ends lost 6 bases at V and 2 bases at J; junction bases unmatched: 11. The CDR3 totals 15 residues. The CDR3 nucleotides are TGCAGCGTCCCCGCCGGCACAGGGGGCCCCTACGAGCAGTACTTC. Its protein is CSVPAGTGGPYEQYF.

The J gene is TRBJ1-4, the V gene TRBV3-1 (or the pseudogene TRBV3-2); 8 bases fit TRBD1. CDR1 LGHDT and CDR2 YNNKEL come from the germline V gene (reference sequence). V dropped 4 bases and J dropped 2; count of bases not matched to a gene: 6. The CDR3 covers 16 residues. The CDR3 DNA sequence: TGTGCCAGCAGCCTCTCAGGGGGCTGGACTAATGAAAAACTGTTTTTT. Translation: CASSLSGGWTNEKLFF.

As for this clone: The same CDR3 arises from other DNA sequences in this sample as well. The rearrangement uses TRBV7-9 and TRBJ2-1; D unresolved. The germline V gene encodes CDR1 SEHNR and CDR2 FQNEAQ (reference sequence). The CDR3 is made up of 13 amino acids. Trimming took off 5 bases at V and 4 bases at J, with 9 bases between the two ends. The CDR3 nucleotides are TGTGCCAGCAGCGGCGGATCTTACAATGAGCAGTTCTTC. Amino acid sequence: CASSGGSYNEQFF.

The gene calls are TRBV10-1 and TRBJ2-3; D is possibly TRBD2 (7 bases). CDR3 length equals 17 residues. The V end was cut by 0 bases, the J end by 2 bases, with 15 bases between. Looked up from germline, CDR1 is WNHNN and CDR2 is SYGVQD (reference sequence). The CDR3 DNA reads TGCGCCAGCAGTGAGTCTGGCGGGGGCCCCTCCACAGATACGCAGTATTTT. Amino acids: CASSESGGGPSTDTQYF.